This record concerns one TCR beta chain sequence. The antigen remains undetermined. It was CD45RO-negative cells, positively selected for CCR7, that made up naive CD8 cells, with terminally differentiated effector memory CD45RA+ cells excluded. All donors were Caucasian adults living in Nashville, Tennessee. The sample originates from a study of shared clonotypes between healthy human individuals. Study context: CD8 memory received one plate per donor, CD8 naive two, CD4 memory three and CD4 naive three. Findings of the study overall: Only blood was sampled; tissue repertoires likely differ. Among non-shared clonotypes, generation probabilities were lower than among those shared by all four donors.

Sequencing used immunoSEQ multiplex PCR; TCRdb keeps in-frame clones, though not all of them. The sample contains around 600,000 clones, around 96% of which appear only once. V lost 4 bases and J lost 2; bases outside the gene matches: 13. Germline CDR1 is MDHEN and CDR2 is SYDVKM. The CDR3 loop spans 17 amino acids. This rearrangement joins TRBV28 to TRBJ2-7; TRBD2 matches at 8 bases. The TCR originated in a woman aged 30 to 39 in good health. What was sequenced was naive CD8+ T cells sorted from blood. CDR3 sequence: CASSWYTGRAIPYEQYF. In DNA form, the CDR3 reads TGTGCCAGCAGTTGGTACACCGGGAGGGCCATTCCCTACGAGCAGTACTTC.